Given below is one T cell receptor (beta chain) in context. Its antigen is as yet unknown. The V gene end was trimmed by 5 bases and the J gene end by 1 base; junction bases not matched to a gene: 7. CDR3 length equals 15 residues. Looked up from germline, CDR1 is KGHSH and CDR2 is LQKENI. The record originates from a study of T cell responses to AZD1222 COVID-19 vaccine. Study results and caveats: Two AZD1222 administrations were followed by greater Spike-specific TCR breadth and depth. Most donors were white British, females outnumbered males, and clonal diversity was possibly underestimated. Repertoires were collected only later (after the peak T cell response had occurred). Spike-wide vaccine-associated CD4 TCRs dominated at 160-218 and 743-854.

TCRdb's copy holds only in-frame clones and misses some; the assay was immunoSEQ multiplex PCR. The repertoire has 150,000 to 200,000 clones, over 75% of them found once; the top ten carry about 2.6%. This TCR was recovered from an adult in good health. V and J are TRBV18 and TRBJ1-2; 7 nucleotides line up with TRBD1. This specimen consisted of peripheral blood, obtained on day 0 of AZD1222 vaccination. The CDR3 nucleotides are TGTGCCAGCTCAGCGAACAGGGGCCTTAACTATGGCTACACCTTC. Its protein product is CASSANRGLNYGYTF.